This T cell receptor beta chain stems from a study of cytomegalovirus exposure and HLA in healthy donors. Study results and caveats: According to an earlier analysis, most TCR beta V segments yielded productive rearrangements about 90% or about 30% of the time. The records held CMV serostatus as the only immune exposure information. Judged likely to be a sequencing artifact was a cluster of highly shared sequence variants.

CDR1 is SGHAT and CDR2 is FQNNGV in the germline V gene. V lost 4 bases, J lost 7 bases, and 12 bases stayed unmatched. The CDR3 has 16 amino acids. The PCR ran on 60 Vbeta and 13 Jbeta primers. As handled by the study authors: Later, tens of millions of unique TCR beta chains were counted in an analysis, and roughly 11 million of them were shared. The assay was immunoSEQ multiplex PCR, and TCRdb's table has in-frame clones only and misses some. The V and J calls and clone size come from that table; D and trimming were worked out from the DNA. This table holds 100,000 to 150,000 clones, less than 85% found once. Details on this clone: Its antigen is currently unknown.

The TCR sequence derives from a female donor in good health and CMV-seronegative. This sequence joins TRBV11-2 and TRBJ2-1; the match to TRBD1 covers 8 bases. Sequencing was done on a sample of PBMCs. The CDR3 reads CASSSADRALGNEQFF. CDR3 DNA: TGTGCCAGCAGCTCTGCGGACAGGGCCTTAGGAAATGAGCAGTTCTTC.